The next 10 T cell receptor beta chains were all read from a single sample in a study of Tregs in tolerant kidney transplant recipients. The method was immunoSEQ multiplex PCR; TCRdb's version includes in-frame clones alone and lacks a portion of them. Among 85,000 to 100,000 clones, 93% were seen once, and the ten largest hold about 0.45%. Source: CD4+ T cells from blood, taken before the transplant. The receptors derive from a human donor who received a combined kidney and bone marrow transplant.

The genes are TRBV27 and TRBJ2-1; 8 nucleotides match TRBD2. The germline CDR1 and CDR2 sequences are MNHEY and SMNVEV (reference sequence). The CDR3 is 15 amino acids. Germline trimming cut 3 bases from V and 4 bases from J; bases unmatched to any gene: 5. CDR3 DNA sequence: TGTGCCAGCAGTTTGGCGGGGGGCGCTTACAATGAGCAGTTCTTC. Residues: CASSLAGGAYNEQFF.

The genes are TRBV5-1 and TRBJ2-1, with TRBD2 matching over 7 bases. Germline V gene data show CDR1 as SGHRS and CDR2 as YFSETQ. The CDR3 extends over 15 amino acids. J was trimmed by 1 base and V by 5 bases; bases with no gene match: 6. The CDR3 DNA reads TGCGCCAGCAGATCTCGGGGGGAGTCCTACAATGAGCAGTTCTTC. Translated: CASRSRGESYNEQFF.

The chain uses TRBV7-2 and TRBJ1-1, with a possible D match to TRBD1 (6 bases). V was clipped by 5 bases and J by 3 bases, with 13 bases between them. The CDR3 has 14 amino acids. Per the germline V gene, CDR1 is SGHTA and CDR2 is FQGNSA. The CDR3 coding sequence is TGTGCCAGCAGCCAACAGGCAGGGGACACTGAAGCTTTCTTT. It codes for CASSQQAGDTEAFF.

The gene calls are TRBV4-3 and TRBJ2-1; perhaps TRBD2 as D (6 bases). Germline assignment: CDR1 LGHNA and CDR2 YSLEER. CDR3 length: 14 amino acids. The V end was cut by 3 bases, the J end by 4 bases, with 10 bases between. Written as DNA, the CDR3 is TGCGCCAGCAGCCACGCGGGGAGATACAATGAGCAGTTCTTC. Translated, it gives CASSHAGRYNEQFF.

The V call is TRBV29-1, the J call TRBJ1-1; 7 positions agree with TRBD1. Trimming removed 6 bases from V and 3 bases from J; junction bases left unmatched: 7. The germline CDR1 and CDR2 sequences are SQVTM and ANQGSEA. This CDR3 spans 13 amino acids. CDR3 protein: CSVAQGQDTEAFF. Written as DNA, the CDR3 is TGCAGCGTAGCACAGGGGCAAGACACTGAAGCTTTCTTT. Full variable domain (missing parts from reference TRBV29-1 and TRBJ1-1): SAVISQKPSRDICQRGTSLTIQCQVDSQVTMMFWYRQQPGQSLTLIATANQGSEATYESGFVIDKFPISRPNLTFSTLTVSNMSPEDSSIYLCSVAQGQDTEAFFGQGTRLTVV.

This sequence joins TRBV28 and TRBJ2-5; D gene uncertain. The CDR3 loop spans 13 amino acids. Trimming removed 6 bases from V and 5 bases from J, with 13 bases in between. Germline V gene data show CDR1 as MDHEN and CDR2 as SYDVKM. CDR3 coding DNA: TGTGCCAGCAGCAAGAGAGTGAGGGAGACCCAGTACTTC. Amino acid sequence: CASSKRVRETQYF.

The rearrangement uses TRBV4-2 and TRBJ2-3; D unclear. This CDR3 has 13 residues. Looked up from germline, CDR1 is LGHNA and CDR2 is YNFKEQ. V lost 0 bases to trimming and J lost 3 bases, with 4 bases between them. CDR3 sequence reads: CASSQDMTDTQYF. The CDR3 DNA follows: TGTGCCAGCAGCCAAGATATGACAGATACGCAGTATTTT.

The DNA of the CDR3 is TGCGCCAGCAGCCAAGTGATCGGAGACACAGATACGCAGTATTTT. Protein product: CASSQVIGDTDTQYF. V and J are TRBV4-1 and TRBJ2-3; D unresolved. In germline, CDR1 is MGHRA, CDR2 YSYEKL. The CDR3 has 15 amino acids. V lost 1 base to trimming and J lost 2 bases, with 10 bases between them.

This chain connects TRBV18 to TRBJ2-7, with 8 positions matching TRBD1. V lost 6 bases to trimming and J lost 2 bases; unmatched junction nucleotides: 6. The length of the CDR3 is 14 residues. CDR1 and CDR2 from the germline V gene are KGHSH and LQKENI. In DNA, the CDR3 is TGTGCCAGCTCGTCAGGGGGCGCGACCTACGAGCAGTACTTC. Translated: CASSSGGATYEQYF.

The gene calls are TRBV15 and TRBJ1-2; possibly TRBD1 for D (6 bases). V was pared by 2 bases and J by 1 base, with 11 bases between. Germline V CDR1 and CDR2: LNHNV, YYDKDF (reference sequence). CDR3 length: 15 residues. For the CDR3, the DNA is TGTGCCACCAGCAGATACGGACAGATTAACTATGGCTACACCTTC. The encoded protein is CATSRYGQINYGYTF.